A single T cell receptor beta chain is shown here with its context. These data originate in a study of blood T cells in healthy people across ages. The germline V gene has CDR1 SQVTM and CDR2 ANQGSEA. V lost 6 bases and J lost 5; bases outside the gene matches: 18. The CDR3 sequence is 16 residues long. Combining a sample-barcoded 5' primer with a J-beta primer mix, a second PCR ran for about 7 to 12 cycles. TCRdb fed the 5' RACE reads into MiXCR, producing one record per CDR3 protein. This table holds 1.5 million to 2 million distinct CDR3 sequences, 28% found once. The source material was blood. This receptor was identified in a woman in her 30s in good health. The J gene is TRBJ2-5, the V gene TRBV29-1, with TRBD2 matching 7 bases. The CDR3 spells CSVVWAGEGTRETQYF. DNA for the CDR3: TGCAGCGTCGTCTGGGCGGGAGAAGGTACCCGGGAGACCCAGTACTTC.